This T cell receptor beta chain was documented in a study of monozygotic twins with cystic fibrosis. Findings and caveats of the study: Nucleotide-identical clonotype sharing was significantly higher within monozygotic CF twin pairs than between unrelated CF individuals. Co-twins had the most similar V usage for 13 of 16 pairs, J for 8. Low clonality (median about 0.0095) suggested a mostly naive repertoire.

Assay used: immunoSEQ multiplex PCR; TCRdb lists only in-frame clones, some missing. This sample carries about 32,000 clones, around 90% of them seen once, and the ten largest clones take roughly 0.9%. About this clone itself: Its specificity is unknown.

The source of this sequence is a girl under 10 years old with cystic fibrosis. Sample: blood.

The CDR3 DNA follows: TGTGCCAGCTCATCCGGACTAGTAACCTACGAGCAGTACTTC. It yields the protein CASSSGLVTYEQYF. V usage is TRBV18 and J usage is TRBJ2-7; TRBD2 agrees at 7 bases. J lost 2 bases, V lost 5 bases, and 6 bases had no gene match. The CDR3 consists of 14 residues. Germline V gene data show CDR1 as KGHSH and CDR2 as LQKENI.